This is a list of T cell receptor beta chains from one sample in a study of type 1 and type 2 diabetes patients. TCRdb redid the calling of the multiplex PCR reads with MiXCR, one entry per CDR3 protein. Of around 300,000 distinct CDR3 sequences in the sample, more than 40% were seen once. Sequencing was performed on peripheral blood mononuclear cells (PBMCs). The source of these receptors is a man between 18 and 35 years old with type 2 diabetes. The CDR3 runs from the conserved cysteine through the conserved F or W. D genes are given only for firm matches. Clone size is stated in some rows and not others, as once, few, many or a class when expanded.

V: TRBV2; D: -; size: many; J: TRBJ1-6; CDR3: CASSKLRDSPLHF; DNA: TGTGCCAGCAGCAAACTCAGGGATTCACCCCTCCACTTT
V: TRBV27; D: TRBD1; size: -; J: TRBJ2-1; CDR3: CASSQGAGYNEQFF; DNA: TGTGCCAGCAGTCAGGGGGCCGGATACAATGAGCAGTTCTTC
V: TRBV12-3/TRBV12-4; D: -; size: few; J: TRBJ1-5; CDR3: CASSLALGTNQPQHF; DNA: TGTGCCAGCAGTTTGGCGCTCGGGACAAATCAGCCCCAGCATTTT
V: TRBV9; D: TRBD1; size: -; J: TRBJ1-1; CDR3: CASSVAAAGGPNTEAFF; DNA: TGTGCCAGCAGCGTAGCTGCGGCAGGGGGCCCAAACACTGAAGCTTTCTTT
V: TRBV2; D: TRBD1; size: -; J: TRBJ2-7; CDR3: CASSSVPGQGSEQYF; DNA: TGTGCCAGCAGTTCTGTCCCGGGACAGGGCTCCGAGCAGTACTTC
V: TRBV25-1; D: -; size: many; J: TRBJ1-2; CDR3: CASSEYSGYTF; DNA: TGTGCCAGCAGTGAATATAGCGGCTACACCTTC
V: TRBV25-1; D: TRBD1; size: -; J: TRBJ2-7; CDR3: CASSRDSLSSYEQYF; DNA: TGTGCCAGCAGTCGGGACAGCCTATCCTCCTACGAGCAGTACTTC
V: TRBV6-6; D: -; size: -; J: TRBJ1-2; CDR3: CASSSGVGYTF; DNA: TGTGCCAGCTCTTCTGGGGTCGGCTACACCTTC
V: TRBV12-3/TRBV12-4; D: TRBD2; size: few; J: TRBJ2-5; CDR3: CASSPLAGGPETQYF; DNA: TGTGCCAGCAGTCCTCTAGCGGGGGGGCCGGAGACCCAGTACTTC
V: TRBV19; D: -; size: -; J: TRBJ1-5; CDR3: CASSIARSSHQPQHF; DNA: TGTGCCAGTAGTATAGCGAGGTCTTCTCATCAGCCCCAGCATTTT
V: TRBV6-4; D: TRBD2; size: -; J: TRBJ2-1; CDR3: CASSDSGLAQVTYNEQFF; DNA: TGTGCCAGCAGTGACTCAGGACTAGCCCAGGTCACTTACAATGAGCAGTTCTTC
V: TRBV29-1; D: TRBD1; size: few; J: TRBJ2-7; CDR3: CSVQGTGGEYEQYF; DNA: TGCAGCGTCCAAGGGACAGGGGGCGAATACGAGCAGTACTTC
V: TRBV28; D: -; size: -; J: TRBJ2-7; CDR3: CASSFRGDYVRGQYF; DNA: TGTGCCAGCAGTTTCCGAGGGGATTATGTCCGGGGGCAGTACTTC
V: TRBV19; D: -; size: -; J: TRBJ2-2; CDR3: CATTRDNTGELFF; DNA: TGTGCCACTACCCGGGACAACACCGGGGAGCTGTTTTTT
V: TRBV29-1; D: TRBD2; size: -; J: TRBJ2-2; CDR3: CSVGGGTGELFF; DNA: TGCAGCGTTGGGGGGGGCACCGGGGAGCTGTTTTTT
V: TRBV3-1; D: -; size: -; J: TRBJ2-3; CDR3: CASSQDGSRTDTQYF; DNA: TGTGCCAGCAGCCAAGATGGTAGCCGTACAGATACGCAGTATTTT
V: TRBV7-2; D: TRBD2; size: -; J: TRBJ2-7; CDR3: CASSLTSGSVSEQYF; DNA: TGTGCCAGCAGCTTAACTAGCGGGAGTGTATCCGAGCAGTACTTC
V: TRBV28; D: -; size: -; J: TRBJ1-1; CDR3: CASSLVLTNTEAFF; DNA: TGTGCCAGCAGCCTCGTGCTGACGAACACTGAAGCTTTCTTT
V: TRBV7-3; D: -; size: -; J: TRBJ2-7; CDR3: CASNTGSYEQYF; DNA: TGTGCCAGTAATACAGGGTCCTACGAGCAGTACTTC
V: TRBV25-1; D: TRBD1; size: -; J: TRBJ2-1; CDR3: CASSATGTGVAFF; DNA: TGTGCCAGCAGTGCCACCGGGACAGGGGTTGCGTTCTTC
V: TRBV20-1; D: -; size: -; J: TRBJ2-5; CDR3: CSARSLGQETQYF; DNA: TGCAGTGCTAGGAGTCTGGGTCAAGAGACCCAGTACTTC
V: TRBV27; D: TRBD1; size: -; J: TRBJ2-7; CDR3: CASQTGTGYEQYF; DNA: TGTGCCAGCCAAACCGGGACAGGGTACGAGCAGTACTTC
V: TRBV7-3; D: -; size: -; J: TRBJ2-5; CDR3: CASSLTREETQYF; DNA: TGTGCCAGCAGCTTAACAAGGGAAGAGACCCAGTACTTC
V: TRBV27; D: -; size: -; J: TRBJ2-7; CDR3: CASSPFGGSYEQYF; DNA: TGTGCCAGCAGTCCTTTCGGGGGCAGCTACGAGCAGTACTTC
V: TRBV7-2; D: -; size: -; J: TRBJ1-1; CDR3: CASSLGGPTEAFF; DNA: TGTGCCAGCAGCCTCGGGGGCCCCACTGAAGCTTTCTTT
V: TRBV25-1; D: -; size: few; J: TRBJ2-5; CDR3: CASSWMEETQYF; DNA: TGTGCCAGCAGCTGGATGGAAGAGACCCAGTACTTC
V: TRBV12-3/TRBV12-4; D: -; size: many; J: TRBJ2-7; CDR3: CASSLGGGEQYF; DNA: TGTGCCAGCAGTTTAGGTGGGGGCGAGCAGTACTTC
V: TRBV7-3; D: TRBD2; size: -; J: TRBJ2-2; CDR3: CASSLRTRSGELFF; DNA: TGTGCCAGCAGCTTACGGACTAGGTCCGGGGAGCTGTTTTTT
V: TRBV10-3; D: -; size: -; J: TRBJ1-1; CDR3: CAISASPNEDLTEAFF; DNA: TGTGCCATCAGTGCGTCACCCAACGAGGACCTTACTGAAGCTTTCTTT
V: TRBV20-1; D: -; size: -; J: TRBJ2-7; CDR3: CSARDVAYEQYF; DNA: TGCAGTGCTAGAGACGTCGCCTACGAGCAGTACTTC
V: TRBV14; D: -; size: few; J: TRBJ2-3; CDR3: CASSQGAGITDTQYF; DNA: TGTGCCAGCAGCCAAGGGGCGGGGATCACAGATACGCAGTATTTT
V: TRBV30; D: -; size: -; J: TRBJ1-1; CDR3: CAWSVTGMNTEAFF; DNA: TGTGCCTGGAGTGTGACTGGAATGAACACTGAAGCTTTCTTT
V: TRBV2; D: -; size: many; J: TRBJ1-6; CDR3: CASRAGASNSPLHF; DNA: TGTGCCAGCAGAGCCGGGGCATCAAATTCACCCCTCCACTTT
V: TRBV9; D: TRBD2; size: -; J: TRBJ2-5; CDR3: CASSANWGLAREKQETQYF; DNA: TGTGCCAGCAGCGCTAATTGGGGACTAGCGCGAGAGAAACAAGAGACCCAGTACTTC
V: TRBV29-1; D: -; size: few; J: TRBJ1-2; CDR3: CSVDGGSSYGYTF; DNA: TGCAGCGTTGATGGCGGATCATCCTATGGCTACACCTTC